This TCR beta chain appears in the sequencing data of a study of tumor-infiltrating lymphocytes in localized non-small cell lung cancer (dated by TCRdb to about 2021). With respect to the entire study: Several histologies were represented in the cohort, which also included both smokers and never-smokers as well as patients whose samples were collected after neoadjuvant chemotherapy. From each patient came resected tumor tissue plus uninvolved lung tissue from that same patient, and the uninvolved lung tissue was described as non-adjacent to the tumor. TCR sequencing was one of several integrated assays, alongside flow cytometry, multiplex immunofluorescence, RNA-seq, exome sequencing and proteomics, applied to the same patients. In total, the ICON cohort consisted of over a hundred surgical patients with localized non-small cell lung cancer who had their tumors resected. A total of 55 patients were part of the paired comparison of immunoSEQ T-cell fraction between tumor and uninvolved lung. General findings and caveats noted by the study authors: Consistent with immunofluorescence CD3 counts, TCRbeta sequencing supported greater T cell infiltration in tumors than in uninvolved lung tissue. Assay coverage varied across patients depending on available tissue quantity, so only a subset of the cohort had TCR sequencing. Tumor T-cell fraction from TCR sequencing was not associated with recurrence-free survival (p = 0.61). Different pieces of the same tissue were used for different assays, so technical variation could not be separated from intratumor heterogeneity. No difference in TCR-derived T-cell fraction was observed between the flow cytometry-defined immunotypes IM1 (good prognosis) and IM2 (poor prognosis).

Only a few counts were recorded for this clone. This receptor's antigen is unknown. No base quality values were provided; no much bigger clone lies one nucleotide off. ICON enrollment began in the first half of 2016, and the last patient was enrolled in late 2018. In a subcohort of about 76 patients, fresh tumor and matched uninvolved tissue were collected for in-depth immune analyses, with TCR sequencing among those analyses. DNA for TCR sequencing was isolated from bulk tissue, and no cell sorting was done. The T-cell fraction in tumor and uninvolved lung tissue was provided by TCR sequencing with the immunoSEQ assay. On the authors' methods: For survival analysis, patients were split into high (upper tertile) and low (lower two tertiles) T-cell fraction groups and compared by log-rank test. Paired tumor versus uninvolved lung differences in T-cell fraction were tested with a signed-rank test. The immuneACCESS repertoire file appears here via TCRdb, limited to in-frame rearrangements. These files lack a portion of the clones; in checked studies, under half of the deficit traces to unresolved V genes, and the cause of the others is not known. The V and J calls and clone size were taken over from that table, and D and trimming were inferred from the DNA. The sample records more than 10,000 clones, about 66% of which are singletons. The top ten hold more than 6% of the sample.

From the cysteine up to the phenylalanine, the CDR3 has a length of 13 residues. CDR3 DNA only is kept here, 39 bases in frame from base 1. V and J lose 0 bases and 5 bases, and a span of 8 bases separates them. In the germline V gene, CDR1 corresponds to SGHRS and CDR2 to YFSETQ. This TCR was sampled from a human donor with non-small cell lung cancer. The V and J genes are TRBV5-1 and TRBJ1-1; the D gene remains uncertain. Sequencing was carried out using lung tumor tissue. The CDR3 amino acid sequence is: CASSLGVGTEAFF. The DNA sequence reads TGCGCCAGCAGCTTGGGGGTGGGGACTGAAGCTTTCTTT.